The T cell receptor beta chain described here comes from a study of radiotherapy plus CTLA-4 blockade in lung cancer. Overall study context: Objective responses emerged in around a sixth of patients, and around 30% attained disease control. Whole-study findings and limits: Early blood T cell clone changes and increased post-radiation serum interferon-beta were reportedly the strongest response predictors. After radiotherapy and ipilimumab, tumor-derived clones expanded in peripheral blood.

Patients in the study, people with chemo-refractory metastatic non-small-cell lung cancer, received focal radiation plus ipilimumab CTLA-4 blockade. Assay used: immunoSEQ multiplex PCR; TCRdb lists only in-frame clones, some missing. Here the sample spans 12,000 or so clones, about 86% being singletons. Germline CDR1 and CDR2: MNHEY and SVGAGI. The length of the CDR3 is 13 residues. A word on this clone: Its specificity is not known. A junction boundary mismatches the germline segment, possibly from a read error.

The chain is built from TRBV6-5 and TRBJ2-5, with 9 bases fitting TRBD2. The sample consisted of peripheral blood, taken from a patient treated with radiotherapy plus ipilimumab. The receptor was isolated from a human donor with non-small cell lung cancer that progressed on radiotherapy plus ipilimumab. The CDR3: CAIGGGEGEIQYF. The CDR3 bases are TGTGCCATTGGCGGGGGGGAAGGGGAGATCCAGTACTTC.